There are many counts of the clone carrying this T cell receptor (beta chain). What it binds is unknown. The data were obtained in a study of T cells in Graves' hyperthyroidism and ophthalmopathy. Study results and limitations: Ophthalmopathy onset followed model prediction by a median approximately 5.9 months.

This CDR3 is built from 18 residues. Germline CDR1 is MNHEY and CDR2 is SMNVEV (reference sequence). With V trimmed by 2 bases and J by 0 bases, 10 bases remained unmatched. RNA transcripts were the template for amplifying TCR beta CDR3 regions. First-round RT-PCR targeting the TCR CDR3 was performed with the HTBI primer set. Using its own MiXCR run on the multiplex PCR reads, TCRdb lists one record per CDR3 protein. The data hold hundreds of thousands of distinct CDR3 sequences, with less than 15% observed a single time. The TCR sequence derives from a woman aged 18-29 years with Graves' hyperthyroidism. The V gene is TRBV27, the J gene TRBJ2-7; 10 bases line up with TRBD2. The sequencing input was blood. The CDR3 DNA is TGTGCCAGCAGTTTAAGGTGGGGTAGCGGGAGGAACTCCTACGAGCAGTACTTC. Its protein product is CASSLRWGSGRNSYEQYF.